This T cell receptor (beta chain) was documented in a study of chemoradiotherapy in HPV16-positive cancers. Comment on this clone: Its antigen is still unknown.

Over chemoradiotherapy, repertoires were sampled more than once. Repertoires were generated with immunoSEQ multiplex PCR, while TCRdb's copy carries only in-frame clones and drops some. The sample records 3,100 or so clones, 70% to 85% being singletons. Broader study findings: HPV-specific T cells were functionally defined from only a couple of HPV16-positive patients. For HPV16-positive patients, expanding HPV-responsive T cells associated with longer recurrence-free survival. Non-HPV-specific T cells did not expand in tumors during treatment, whereas candidate HPV-specific clones and E7-related motifs did.

This specimen was tumor tissue, taken from a patient who underwent chemoradiotherapy. The TCR originated in a human donor with HPV-associated anogenital cancer.

The CDR3 region is CASSSTSGGDEQYF. CDR3 nucleotide sequence: TGTGCCAGCAGCTCCACCTCGGGGGGGGACGAGCAGTACTTC. The gene calls are TRBV11-2 and TRBJ2-7; 8 bases match TRBD2. The CDR3 runs to 14 residues. Trimming cost V 4 bases and J 5 bases; bases outside gene matches: 7. Germline V CDR1 and CDR2: SGHAT, FQNNGV.